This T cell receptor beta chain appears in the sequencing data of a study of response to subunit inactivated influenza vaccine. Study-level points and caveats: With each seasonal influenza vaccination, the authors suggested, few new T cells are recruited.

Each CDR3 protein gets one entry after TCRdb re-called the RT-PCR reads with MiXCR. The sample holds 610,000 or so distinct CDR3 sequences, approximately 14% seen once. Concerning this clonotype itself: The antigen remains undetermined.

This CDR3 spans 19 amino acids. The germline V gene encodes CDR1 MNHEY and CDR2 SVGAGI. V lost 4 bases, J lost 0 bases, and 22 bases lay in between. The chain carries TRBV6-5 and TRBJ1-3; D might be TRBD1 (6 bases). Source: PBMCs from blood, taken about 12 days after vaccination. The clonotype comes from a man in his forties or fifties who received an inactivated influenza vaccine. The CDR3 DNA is TGTGCCAGCAGTTCCACAGTTTTCTTAGGGGGGCTCTCTGGAAACACCATATATTTT. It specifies CASSSTVFLGGLSGNTIYF.